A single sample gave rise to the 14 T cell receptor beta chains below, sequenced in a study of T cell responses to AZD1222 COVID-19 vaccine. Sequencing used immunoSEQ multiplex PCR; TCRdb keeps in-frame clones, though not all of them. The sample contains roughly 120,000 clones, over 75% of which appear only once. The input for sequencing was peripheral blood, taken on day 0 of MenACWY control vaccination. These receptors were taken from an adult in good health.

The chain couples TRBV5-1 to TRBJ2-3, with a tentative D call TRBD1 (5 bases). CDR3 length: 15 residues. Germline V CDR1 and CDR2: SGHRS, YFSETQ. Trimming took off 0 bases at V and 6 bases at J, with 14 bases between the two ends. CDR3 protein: CASSLAQGNQDTQYF. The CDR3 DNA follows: TGCGCCAGCAGCTTGGCTCAGGGCAATCAGGATACGCAGTATTTT.

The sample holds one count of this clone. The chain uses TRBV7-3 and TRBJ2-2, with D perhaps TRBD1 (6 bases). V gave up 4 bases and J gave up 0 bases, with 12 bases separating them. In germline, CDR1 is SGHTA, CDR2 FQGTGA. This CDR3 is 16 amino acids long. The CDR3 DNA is TGTGCCAGCAGCTGGGGCGCAGGGGCGAACACCGGGGAGCTGTTTTTT. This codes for CASSWGAGANTGELFF.

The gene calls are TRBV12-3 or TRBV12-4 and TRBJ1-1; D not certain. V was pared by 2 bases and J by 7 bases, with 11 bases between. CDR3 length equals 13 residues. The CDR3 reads CASSLMSGSEAFF. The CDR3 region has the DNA TGTGCCAGCAGTTTAATGTCCGGGAGTGAAGCTTTCTTT.

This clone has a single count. The CDR3 loop reads CASSLYRATSTDTQYF. In DNA form, the CDR3 reads TGTGCCAGCAGTTTATATCGAGCGACCAGCACAGATACGCAGTATTTT. J is TRBJ2-3 and V is TRBV27; no reliable D call. Trimming pared 1 base from V and 0 bases from J, leaving 11 bases between. Germline loops: CDR1 MNHEY, CDR2 SMNVEV (reference sequence). The CDR3 is 16 residues long.

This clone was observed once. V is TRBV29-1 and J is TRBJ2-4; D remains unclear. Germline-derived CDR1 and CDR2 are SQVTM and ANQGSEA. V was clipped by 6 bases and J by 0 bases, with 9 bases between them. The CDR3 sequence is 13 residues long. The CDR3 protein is CSVGEAAKNIQYF. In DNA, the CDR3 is TGCAGCGTCGGAGAGGCAGCCAAAAACATTCAGTACTTC.

The CDR3 loop reads CASSPGGLPYEQYF. In nucleotides, the CDR3 is TGTGCCAGCAGCCCGGGCGGGTTGCCCTACGAGCAGTACTTC. This chain joins TRBV3-1 (or the pseudogene TRBV3-2) and TRBJ2-7, with D perhaps matching TRBD2 (5 bases). Germline lookup yields CDR1 LGHDT and CDR2 YNNKEL (reference sequence). This CDR3 has 14 amino acids. Trimming removed 4 bases at V and 2 bases at J, with 12 bases between.

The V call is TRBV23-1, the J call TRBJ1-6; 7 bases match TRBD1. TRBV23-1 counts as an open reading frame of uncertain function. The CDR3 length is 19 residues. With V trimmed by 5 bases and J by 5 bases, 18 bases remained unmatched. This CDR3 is CASSWRTGPHPQHNSPLHF. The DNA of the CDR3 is TGCGCCAGCAGTTGGAGGACAGGCCCTCATCCACAGCATAATTCACCCCTCCACTTT.

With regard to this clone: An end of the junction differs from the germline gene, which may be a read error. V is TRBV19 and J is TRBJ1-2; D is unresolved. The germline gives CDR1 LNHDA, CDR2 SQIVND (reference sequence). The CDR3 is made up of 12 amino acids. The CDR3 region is CASSIGESSTFF. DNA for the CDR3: TGTGCCAGTAGTATAGGAGAGAGTTCCACTTTCTTC.

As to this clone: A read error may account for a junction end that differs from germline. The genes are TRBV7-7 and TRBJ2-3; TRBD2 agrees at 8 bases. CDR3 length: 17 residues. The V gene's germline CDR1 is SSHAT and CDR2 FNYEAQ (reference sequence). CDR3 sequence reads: CASSPRIAGPSTDTQYF. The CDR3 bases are TGTGCTAGCAGCCCACGTATAGCGGGGCCTAGCACAGATACGCAGTATTTT.

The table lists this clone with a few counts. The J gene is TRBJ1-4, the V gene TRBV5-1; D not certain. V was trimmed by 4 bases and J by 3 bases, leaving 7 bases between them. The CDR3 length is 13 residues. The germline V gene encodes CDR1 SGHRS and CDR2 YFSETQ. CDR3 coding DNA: TGCGCCAGCAGCAGAGAGGCTAATGAAAAACTGTTTTTT. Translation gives CASSREANEKLFF.

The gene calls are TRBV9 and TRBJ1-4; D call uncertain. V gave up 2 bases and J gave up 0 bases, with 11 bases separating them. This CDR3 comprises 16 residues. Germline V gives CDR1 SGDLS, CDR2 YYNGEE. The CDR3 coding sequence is TGTGCCAGCAGCGTCCGACCCTTTGCAACTAATGAAAAACTGTTTTTT. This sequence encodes CASSVRPFATNEKLFF.

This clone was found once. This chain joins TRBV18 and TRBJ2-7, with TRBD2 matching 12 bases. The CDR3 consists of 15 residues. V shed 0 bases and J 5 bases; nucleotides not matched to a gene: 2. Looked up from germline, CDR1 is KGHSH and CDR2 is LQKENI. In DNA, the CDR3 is TGTGCCAGCTCACCACCGTCTAGCGGGAGGGACGAGCAGTACTTC. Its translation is CASSPPSSGRDEQYF.

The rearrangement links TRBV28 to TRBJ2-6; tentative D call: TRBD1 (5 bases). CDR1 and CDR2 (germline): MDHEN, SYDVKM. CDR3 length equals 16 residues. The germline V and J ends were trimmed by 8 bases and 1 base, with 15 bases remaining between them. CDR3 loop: CASQGLVESGANVLTF. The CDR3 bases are TGTGCCAGCCAGGGCCTTGTAGAATCTGGGGCCAACGTCCTGACTTTC.

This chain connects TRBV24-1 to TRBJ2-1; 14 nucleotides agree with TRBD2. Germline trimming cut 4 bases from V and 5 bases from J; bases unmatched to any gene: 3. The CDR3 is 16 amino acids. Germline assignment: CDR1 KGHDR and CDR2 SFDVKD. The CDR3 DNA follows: TGTGCCACCAGTGAGCCGACTAGCGGGAGGGACAATGAGCAGTTCTTC. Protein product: CATSEPTSGRDNEQFF.